The 26 T cell receptor beta chains presented below share a single source sample, sequenced in a study of blood T cell repertoires in COVID-19. Method: immunoSEQ multiplex PCR; TCRdb's copy keeps in-frame clones and lacks some. The profile shows about 250,000 clones, roughly 80% of them singletons. Sequenced input: peripheral blood. The receptors originated from an elderly man with acute or convalescent COVID-19.

The rearrangement joins TRBV9 to TRBJ2-2, with TRBD1 matching over 7 bases. With V trimmed by 4 bases and J by 6 bases, 12 bases remained unmatched. The CDR3 sequence is 16 residues long. Per germline, CDR1 SGDLS and CDR2 YYNGEE. In nucleotides, the CDR3 is TGTGCCAGCAGCCCGGACAGGCGGCCCCTCGCCGGGGAGCTGTTTTTT. Translation gives CASSPDRRPLAGELFF.

J is TRBJ2-7 and V is TRBV19; TRBD1 matches 9 bases. CDR1 LNHDA and CDR2 SQIVND come from the germline V gene (reference sequence). The CDR3 runs 15 residues. The trim removed 1 base at V and 7 bases at J, leaving 8 bases unmatched. The DNA of the CDR3 is TGTGCCAGTAGTATAGCCGGGACAGGGAGAGGGGAGCAGTACTTC. It translates to CASSIAGTGRGEQYF.

The chain recombines TRBV20-1 with TRBJ1-1; D call uncertain. V shed 1 base and J shed 8 bases, with 5 bases lying between them. Per germline, CDR1 DFQATT and CDR2 SNEGSKA (reference sequence). There are 10 residues in the CDR3. The CDR3 bases are TGCAGTGCTAGAGGGAGGGAAGCTTTCTTT. This sequence encodes CSARGREAFF.

The V gene is TRBV15, the J gene TRBJ1-6, with D unclear. The germline CDR1 and CDR2 sequences are LNHNV and YYDKDF (reference sequence). Trimming stripped 5 bases from V and 1 base from J, with 9 bases between. The CDR3 is 15 residues long. This CDR3 is CATSAAGSYNSPLHF. CDR3 in DNA: TGTGCCACCAGCGCGGCGGGATCCTATAATTCACCCCTCCACTTT.

The genes are TRBV9 and TRBJ2-5, with D perhaps TRBD2 (6 bases). Germline V lookup: CDR1 SGDLS, CDR2 YYNGEE. CDR3 length: 14 amino acids. V was shortened by 4 bases and J by 2 bases, with 12 bases between the two germline ends. The CDR3 reads CASSSRERQETQYF. The CDR3 nucleotides read TGTGCCAGCAGCAGTCGGGAGAGACAAGAGACCCAGTACTTC.

The chain couples TRBV25-1 to TRBJ1-2; 8 positions agree with TRBD1. The CDR3 consists of 13 residues. From germline, CDR1 is MGHDK and CDR2 SYGVNS. V dropped 7 bases and J dropped 5; count of bases not matched to a gene: 6. The CDR3 loop reads CASTTTGEYGYTF. The CDR3 coding sequence is TGTGCCAGCACTACGACAGGGGAATATGGCTACACCTTC.

The chain couples TRBV24-1 to TRBJ1-3; a weak D match, TRBD1 (5 bases). Germline CDR1 and CDR2: KGHDR and SFDVKD. The V end lost 9 bases, the J end lost 2 bases, and 13 bases lay between the germline ends. There are 14 residues in the CDR3. CDR3 in amino acids: CATSYRQTGNTIYF. The CDR3 nucleotides are TGTGCCACCTCGTACAGACAGACTGGAAACACCATATATTTT.

The V and J genes are TRBV7-2 and TRBJ2-1; D is uncertain. Trimming stripped 3 bases from V and 5 bases from J, with 5 bases between. The CDR3 consists of 12 residues. Germline V gene lookup returns CDR1 SGHTA and CDR2 FQGNSA. CDR3 DNA sequence: TGTGCCAGCAGCTTCTTAAACAATGAGCAGTTCTTC. Protein sequence: CASSFLNNEQFF.

This chain connects TRBV25-1 to TRBJ2-1; D is possibly TRBD2 (7 bases). The V and J ends lost 4 bases and 4 bases respectively, with 14 bases between them. The CDR3 runs to 15 residues. Germline loops: CDR1 MGHDK, CDR2 SYGVNS. The DNA of the CDR3 is TGTGCCAGCAGTGTGTCTAAGGGGGGGTACAATGAGCAGTTCTTC. It is translated as CASSVSKGGYNEQFF.

V gene TRBV4-1 combines with J gene TRBJ2-3, with TRBD2 as a possible D gene (5 bases). The length of the CDR3 is 15 residues. From germline, CDR1 is MGHRA and CDR2 YSYEKL. Trimming stripped 1 base from V and 3 bases from J, with 11 bases between. CDR3 DNA sequence: TGCGCCAGCAGCCAAGGTGCCGGGGTGACAGATACGCAGTATTTT. This codes for CASSQGAGVTDTQYF.

V gene TRBV7-6 combines with J gene TRBJ1-2; 8 bases map to TRBD1. Germline V gene lookup returns CDR1 SGHVS and CDR2 FNYEAQ. The CDR3 runs to 15 residues. J lost 6 bases, V lost 5 bases, and 11 bases had no gene match. The CDR3 DNA follows: TGTGCCAGCAGCCCGAGGGACAGGTTCGGGGATGGCTACACCTTC. This codes for CASSPRDRFGDGYTF.

J is TRBJ2-7 and V is TRBV28; D gene uncertain. V was pared by 3 bases and J by 0 bases, with 12 bases between. The CDR3 contains 15 residues. Germline values: CDR1 MDHEN, CDR2 SYDVKM. CDR3 DNA sequence: TGTGCCAGCAGTTTCCCCCGCAGGTACTCCTACGAGCAGTACTTC. Protein sequence: CASSFPRRYSYEQYF.

The CDR3 region has the DNA TGTGCCAGCAGCCCCCCGGCCGGGACAATGCAGTTCTTC. It yields the protein CASSPPAGTMQFF. The rearrangement links TRBV28 to TRBJ2-1; possible D gene TRBD1, 6 bases. CDR3 length: 13 amino acids. CDR1 and CDR2 (germline): MDHEN, SYDVKM. V dropped 6 bases and J dropped 12 bases, with 18 bases sitting between them. The full variable domain, completed using reference TRBV28 and TRBJ2-1, is DVKVTQSSRYLVKRTGEKVFLECVQDMDHENMFWYRQDPGLGLRLIYFSYDVKMKEKGDIPEGYSVSREKKERFSLILESASTNQTSMYLCASSPPAGTMQFFGPGTRLTVL.

The rearrangement joins TRBV4-2 to TRBJ1-5; the match to TRBD1 covers 7 bases. Germline V gives CDR1 LGHNA, CDR2 YNFKEQ. V was pared by 0 bases and J by 3 bases, with 8 bases of the junction left unmatched. The CDR3 loop spans 17 amino acids. The CDR3 nucleotides read TGTGCCAGCAGCCAAGATCGGGCAGGGGGTACCAATCAGCCCCAGCATTTT. Its protein product is CASSQDRAGGTNQPQHF.

This clone showed up just a few times. This chain joins TRBV28 and TRBJ2-7; TRBD1 matches at 10 bases. This CDR3 comprises 18 residues. CDR1 and CDR2 (germline): MDHEN, SYDVKM. The ends lost 5 bases at V and 6 bases at J; junction bases unmatched: 19. The DNA for the CDR3 is TGTGCCAGCAGTCTCACGGGCCCGGGACAGGGGAGGTCCGGCGAGCAGTACTTC. As protein: CASSLTGPGQGRSGEQYF.

A few counts support this clone. The rearrangement uses TRBV6-5 and TRBJ2-7; a weak D match, TRBD1 (6 bases). The germline V gene encodes CDR1 MNHEY and CDR2 SVGAGI. With 0 bases removed from V and 3 bases from J, the gap between germline ends came to 12 bases. The CDR3 covers 15 residues. Here the CDR3 DNA reads TGTGCCAGCAGTTACTCGGCAGGGGAGTACTACGAGCAGTACTTC. It translates to CASSYSAGEYYEQYF.

The CDR3 loop reads CASSLEQGTGNYGYTF. Written as DNA, the CDR3 is TGTGCCAGCAGCTTGGAGCAGGGGACGGGGAACTATGGCTACACCTTC. This rearrangement joins TRBV5-8 to TRBJ1-2; a possible D gene is TRBD1 (6 bases). The V gene lost 0 bases and the J gene lost 2 bases, with 14 bases spanning the gap. The CDR3 extends over 16 amino acids. Germline V lookup: CDR1 SGHTS, CDR2 YDEGEE.

The chain employs TRBV19 and TRBJ1-2; the match to TRBD1 covers 8 bases. There are 13 residues in the CDR3. Germline V CDR1 and CDR2: LNHDA, SQIVND (reference sequence). V trimming: 3 bases; J trimming: 7 bases; junction bases outside the gene matches: 4. CDR3 in amino acids: CASSIDRGAGYTF. DNA of the CDR3: TGTGCCAGTAGTATCGACAGGGGCGCTGGCTACACCTTC.

This chain links TRBV3-1 (or the pseudogene TRBV3-2) with TRBJ1-3; 7 bases are a match to TRBD1. Germline V CDR1 and CDR2: LGHDT, YNNKEL (reference sequence). The trim removed 7 bases at V and 3 bases at J, leaving 9 bases unmatched. The length of the CDR3 is 15 residues. The CDR3: CASNKQGIGGNTIYF. DNA of the CDR3: TGTGCCAGCAACAAACAGGGGATCGGTGGAAACACCATATATTTT.

The J gene is TRBJ2-5, the V gene TRBV2; D is possibly TRBD1 (6 bases). The V gene lost 6 bases and the J gene lost 3 bases, with 11 bases spanning the gap. Germline CDR1 SNHLY, CDR2 FYNNEI. This CDR3 region has 13 residues. The CDR3 reads CASRGQLKETQYF. Here the CDR3 DNA reads TGTGCCAGCAGAGGACAGCTAAAAGAGACCCAGTACTTC.

The chain recombines TRBV11-2 with TRBJ1-2; 12 bases map to TRBD1. The junction had 12 bases not matched to a gene; V was cut back by 2 bases and J by 5 bases. Germline values: CDR1 SGHAT, CDR2 FQNNGV. The CDR3 is made up of 18 amino acids. CDR3: CASSLMMGQGAGDYGYTF. The CDR3 DNA follows: TGTGCCAGCAGCTTAATGATGGGACAGGGGGCAGGGGATTATGGCTACACCTTC.

This chain links TRBV4-2 with TRBJ2-1; 7 bases align to TRBD2. CDR1 and CDR2 from the germline V gene are LGHNA and YNFKEQ. This CDR3 region has 15 residues. Trimming at V came to 0 bases and at J to 8 bases, leaving 7 bases not matched to a gene. The CDR3 sequence: CASSQEGDYLDEQFF. The CDR3 DNA reads as TGTGCCAGCAGCCAAGAGGGGGACTACCTCGATGAGCAGTTCTTC.

The chain joins TRBV5-4 to TRBJ1-1; D not resolved. This CDR3 contains 15 residues. Germline V CDR1 and CDR2: SGHNT, YYREEE (reference sequence). Trimming stripped 0 bases from V and 1 base from J, with 10 bases between. DNA for the CDR3: TGTGCCAGCAGCTTGGGGCAGACTACGAACACTGAAGCTTTCTTT. This translates into CASSLGQTTNTEAFF.

This clone was counted a few times. The chain employs TRBV3-1 (or the pseudogene TRBV3-2) and TRBJ2-7, with D perhaps TRBD1 (6 bases). Trimming removed 8 bases at V and 1 base at J, with 12 bases between. CDR1 LGHDT and CDR2 YNNKEL come from the germline V gene (reference sequence). This CDR3 spans 13 amino acids. CDR3 loop: CASGNRVSYEQYF. As DNA, the CDR3 is TGTGCCAGCGGGAACAGGGTTTCCTACGAGCAGTACTTC.

The chain has TRBV27 and TRBJ1-1, with D tentatively TRBD1 (6 bases). The germline gives CDR1 MNHEY, CDR2 SMNVEV (reference sequence). Trimming pared 2 bases from V and 1 base from J, leaving 14 bases between. The CDR3 length is 16 residues. For the CDR3, the DNA is TGTGCCAGCAGTTTAGAAAAAGGGGGGGGGAACACTGAAGCTTTCTTT. Translated: CASSLEKGGGNTEAFF.

The rearrangement joins TRBV29-1 to TRBJ2-3; 7 bases are a match to TRBD1. Germline trimming cut 4 bases from V and 0 bases from J; bases unmatched to any gene: 1. This CDR3 spans 13 amino acids. CDR1 and CDR2 from the germline V gene are SQVTM and ANQGSEA. The CDR3 loop reads CSVVTGSTDTQYF. CDR3 in DNA: TGCAGCGTTGTGACAGGGAGCACAGATACGCAGTATTTT.